Listed below are T cell receptor beta chains from one sample, sequenced in a study of blood T cell repertoires in COVID-19. The table came from immunoSEQ multiplex PCR; TCRdb's copy has only in-frame clones and leaves some out. The table shows more than 45,000 clones, with about 90% occurring only once. Sequencing used peripheral blood. The receptors come from a man aged 70-80 years with active COVID-19. The CDR3 runs from the conserved cysteine through the conserved F or W. Each record gives: CDR3 length, D gene, clone size, V gene, J gene, CDR3 DNA, CDR3 protein. A D gene is named only where the DNA matches it firmly. Clone sizes are given selectively: once, few, many, or a class where the clone is expanded.

>14|NA|NA|TRBV14|TRBJ1-1
TGTGCCAGCAGCCAAGAGGGGACAATCACTGAAGCTTTCTTT
CASSQEGTITEAFF
>15|TRBD1|NA|TRBV6-5|TRBJ1-4
TGTGCCAGCACGGAACAGGACAGGAGAAATGAAAAACTGTTTTTT
CASTEQDRRNEKLFF
>15|TRBD2|NA|TRBV9|TRBJ2-5
TGTGCCAGCAATCGACTAGCGGGGGGGCCTGAGACCCAGTACTTC
CASNRLAGGPETQYF
>16|NA|NA|TRBV30|TRBJ1-3
TGTGCCTGGAGTGTGGGCCAGATCAGCTCTGGAAACACCATATATTTT
CAWSVGQISSGNTIYF
>12|NA|NA|TRBV7-8|TRBJ1-2
TGTGCCAGCAGCGTCGGAGGTTATGGCTACACCTTC
CASSVGGYGYTF
>12|NA|NA|TRBV5-1|TRBJ1-2
TGCGCCAGCAGCTTGGCGGGCTATGGCTACACCTTC
CASSLAGYGYTF
>16|TRBD1|NA|TRBV5-6|TRBJ2-3
TGTGCCAGCAGACCTACAGGGGGCTTTTCCACAGATACGCAGTATTTT
CASRPTGGFSTDTQYF
>13|NA|NA|TRBV27|TRBJ2-7
TGTGCCAGCAGAGATGACAGCACCTACGAGCAGTACTTC
CASRDDSTYEQYF
>15|TRBD2|NA|TRBV7-3|TRBJ2-2
TGTGCCAGCAGCTGGGAGGGGCCGGGCACCGGGGAGCTGTTTTTT
CASSWEGPGTGELFF
>14|NA|NA|TRBV4-1|TRBJ2-5
TGCGCCAGCAGCCAAGGAGGCCGACAAGAGACCCAGTACTTC
CASSQGGRQETQYF
>12|NA|NA|TRBV7-9|TRBJ2-3
TGTGCCAGCAGCTCGTCCGCAGATACGCAGTATTTT
CASSSSADTQYF
>14|NA|NA|TRBV19|TRBJ2-7
TGTGCCAGTAGTCCCCAGGGCAGTTCCTACGAGCAGTACTTC
CASSPQGSSYEQYF
>15|NA|NA|TRBV4-1|TRBJ1-2
TGCGCCAGCAGCCAAGTTCAACCACGGGGCTATGGCTACACCTTC
CASSQVQPRGYGYTF
>13|TRBD1|NA|TRBV4-3|TRBJ1-2
TGCGCCAGCAGCCGCGACAGGGTTAATGGCTACACCTTC
CASSRDRVNGYTF
>15|NA|NA|TRBV7-9|TRBJ1-6
TGTGCCAGCAGCTTATCAGGGTTGGAGAATTCACCCCTCCACTTT
CASSLSGLENSPLHF
>15|NA|few|TRBV19|TRBJ2-7
TGTGCCAGTAGTATAGAGGCAGGGTTTGTCAACGAGCAGTACTTC
CASSIEAGFVNEQYF
>16|TRBD1|NA|TRBV7-9|TRBJ2-2
TGTGCCAGCAGCGCCTCGGGACAGGGGATCACCGGGGAGCTGTTTTTT
CASSASGQGITGELFF
>12|NA|NA|TRBV5-6|TRBJ1-1
TGTGCCAGCAGTCGGTCGTCGAGGTCGGCTTTCTTT
CASSRSSRSAFF
>16|NA|NA|TRBV7-6|TRBJ2-3
TGTGCCAGCAGCCCCCTAGGAAAAATCAGCACAGATACGCAGTATTTT
CASSPLGKISTDTQYF
>14|TRBD1|NA|TRBV7-9|TRBJ2-5
TGTGCCAGCAGCCCTACGGGACAGGGAGAGACCCAGTACTTC
CASSPTGQGETQYF
>14|NA|NA|TRBV3-1/TRBV3-2|TRBJ1-5
TGTGCCAGCAGCCATAACCAGGGTCATCAGCCCCAGCATTTT
CASSHNQGHQPQHF
>16|TRBD1|NA|TRBV5-1|TRBJ2-7
TGCGCCAGCAGCTTGGCCCCAGGACAGGGTGGCTACGAGCAGTACTTC
CASSLAPGQGGYEQYF
>15|NA|NA|TRBV7-9|TRBJ1-5
TGTGCCAGCAGCTTAGCCGGGGGTAGCAATCAGCCCCAGCATTTT
CASSLAGGSNQPQHF
>13|NA|NA|TRBV18|TRBJ1-2
TGTGCCAGCTCACCAAGCGACGGGTATGGCTACACCTTC
CASSPSDGYGYTF
>16|TRBD2|NA|TRBV11-2|TRBJ2-2
TGTGCCAGCAGCACCGGACTAGCGAGACGCACCGGGGAGCTGTTTTTT
CASSTGLARRTGELFF
>15|NA|NA|TRBV25-1|TRBJ1-4
TGTGCCAGCAGTCCCCCGACAGGAACTAATGAAAAACTGTTTTTT
CASSPPTGTNEKLFF
>15|NA|NA|TRBV18|TRBJ1-2
TGTGCCAGCTCACCACCATACCAGGCCGACTATGGCTACACCTTC
CASSPPYQADYGYTF
>20|NA|NA|TRBV7-8|TRBJ2-7
TGTGCCAGCAGCCAAACGTCGGGATCGGGGTCCAAATCGAGCTCCTACGAGCAGTACTTC
CASSQTSGSGSKSSSYEQYF
>14|TRBD1|once|TRBV5-6|TRBJ1-6
TGTGCCAGCAGCCGGGGACAGGGGTTATGGGCCCTCCACTTT
CASSRGQGLWALHF
>14|TRBD2|NA|TRBV6-5|TRBJ2-5
TGTGCCAGCAGCGTTAGCGGGGGGCGGGAGACCCAGTACTTC
CASSVSGGRETQYF
>16|TRBD1|few|TRBV15|TRBJ2-7
TGTGCCACCAGCCCCTTCGGGGACAGGGTCAGTGGCGAGCAGTACTTC
CATSPFGDRVSGEQYF